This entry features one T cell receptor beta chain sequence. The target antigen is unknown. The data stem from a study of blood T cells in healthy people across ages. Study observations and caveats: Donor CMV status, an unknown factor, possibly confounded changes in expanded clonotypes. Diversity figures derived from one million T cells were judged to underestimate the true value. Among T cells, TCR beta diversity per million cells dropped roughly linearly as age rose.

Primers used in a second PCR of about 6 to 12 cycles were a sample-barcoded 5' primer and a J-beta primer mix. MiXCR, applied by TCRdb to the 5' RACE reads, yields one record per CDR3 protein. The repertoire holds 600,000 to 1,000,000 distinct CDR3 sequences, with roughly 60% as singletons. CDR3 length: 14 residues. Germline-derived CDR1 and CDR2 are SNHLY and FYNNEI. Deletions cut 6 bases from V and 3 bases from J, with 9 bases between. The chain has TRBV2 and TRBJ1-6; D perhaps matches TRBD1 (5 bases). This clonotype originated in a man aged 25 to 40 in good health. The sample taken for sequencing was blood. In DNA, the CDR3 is TGTGCCAGCAGACCGGACAACTATAATTCACCCCTCCACTTT. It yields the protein CASRPDNYNSPLHF. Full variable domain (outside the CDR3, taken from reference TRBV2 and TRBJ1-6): EPEVTQTPSHQVTQMGQEVILRCVPISNHLYFYWYRQILGQKVEFLVSFYNNEISEKSEIFDDQFSVERPDGSNFTLKIRSTKLEDSAMYFCASRPDNYNSPLHFGNGTRLTVT.